Following are 21 T cell receptor beta chains from one sample sequenced in a study of CD8+ T cells in alopecia areata. Investigators isolated RNA and reverse transcribed it into cDNA to act as the sequencing template. Profiling relied on immunoSEQ multiplex PCR, and the TCRdb table lists in-frame clones only, not all of them. The data contain some 210,000 clones, approximately 67% of them singletons. Treatment meaning: oral pan-JAK inhibitor, 5-10 mg twice daily. This material consisted of CD4+ T cells sorted from blood, taken between weeks 43 and 45, from a patient treated with tofacitinib. The receptors come from a human donor with alopecia areata.

This sequence joins TRBV18 and TRBJ2-5, with 9 bases aligning to TRBD1. With V trimmed by 0 bases and J by 4 bases, 6 bases remained unmatched. Germline-derived CDR1 and CDR2 are KGHSH and LQKENI. The CDR3 has 16 residues. The CDR3 nucleotides are TGTGCCAGCTCACCACCGAGGACAGGGGCCGGAGAGACCCAGTACTTC. Encoded protein: CASSPPRTGAGETQYF.

In this sample, this clone turned up once. The chain joins TRBV5-1 to TRBJ2-3; 12 bases map to TRBD2. Looked up from germline, CDR1 is SGHRS and CDR2 is YFSETQ. J was trimmed by 2 bases and V by 5 bases; bases with no gene match: 9. The CDR3 totals 17 residues. The CDR3 here is CASSFRLAGASTDTQYF. The CDR3 coding sequence is TGCGCCAGCAGTTTCCGACTAGCGGGGGCTTCCACAGATACGCAGTATTTT.

The genes are TRBV30 and TRBJ2-7; the match to TRBD1 covers 9 bases. J lost 1 base, V lost 4 bases, and 11 bases had no gene match. The V gene's germline CDR1 is GTSNPN and CDR2 SVGIG (reference sequence). The CDR3 runs to 16 residues. DNA of the CDR3: TGTGCCTGGACGGCCATCGGACAGGGGCGATCCTACGAGCAGTACTTC. Translating gives CAWTAIGQGRSYEQYF.

This clone was picked up a small number of times. The chain is built from TRBV7-2 and TRBJ1-2; 8 positions agree with TRBD1. Germline V gives CDR1 SGHTA, CDR2 FQGNSA. Trimming removed 7 bases from V and 5 bases from J; junction bases left unmatched: 15. This CDR3 comprises 16 residues. The CDR3 reads CASNSEGQGSGYGYTF. Here the CDR3 DNA reads TGTGCCAGCAACTCCGAAGGACAGGGTTCGGGTTATGGCTACACCTTC.

This clone has only a few counts. V gene TRBV29-1 combines with J gene TRBJ1-1; D remains unclear. From germline, CDR1 is SQVTM and CDR2 ANQGSEA. V shed 4 bases and J shed 0 bases, with 9 bases lying between them. There are 13 residues in the CDR3. The DNA of the CDR3 is TGCAGCGTTGTCTCACGGTTGAACACTGAAGCTTTCTTT. Its translation: CSVVSRLNTEAFF. Supplemented by reference TRBV29-1 and TRBJ1-1, the full variable domain reads SAVISQKPSRDICQRGTSLTIQCQVDSQVTMMFWYRQQPGQSLTLIATANQGSEATYESGFVIDKFPISRPNLTFSTLTVSNMSPEDSSIYLCSVVSRLNTEAFFGQGTRLTVV.

This clone was observed a handful of times. CDR3 in amino acids: CASSTLGGLQFF. CDR3 nucleotides: TGTGCCAGTAGTACCCTCGGCGGGTTGCAGTTCTTC. The chain recombines TRBV19 with TRBJ2-1, with D perhaps matching TRBD2 (5 bases). Germline loops: CDR1 LNHDA, CDR2 SQIVND (reference sequence). This CDR3 region has 12 residues. Trimming left V 4 bases short and J 12 bases short, with 13 bases between.

This chain links TRBV7-9 with TRBJ2-3, with D possibly TRBD2 on 5 matching bases. The ends were cut back, 6 bases at V and 3 bases at J, with 7 bases in the middle. The CDR3 is 12 amino acids. Germline lookup yields CDR1 SEHNR and CDR2 FQNEAQ (reference sequence). CDR3 region: CASRWRTDTQYF. Here the CDR3 DNA reads TGTGCCAGCAGATGGAGGACAGATACGCAGTATTTT.

The chain couples TRBV7-2 to TRBJ2-7; D might be TRBD1 or TRBD2, each matching 5 bases. The CDR3 covers 14 residues. V lost 4 bases, J lost 3 bases, and 13 bases lay in between. The V gene's germline CDR1 is SGHTA and CDR2 FQGNSA. Here the CDR3 reads CASSSGPALYEQYF. The CDR3 nucleotides are TGTGCCAGCAGCTCGGGACCGGCCCTCTACGAGCAGTACTTC.

The chain recombines TRBV29-1 with TRBJ2-3; perhaps D is TRBD1 or TRBD2 (5 bases each). CDR3 length: 16 amino acids. Germline CDR1 and CDR2: SQVTM and ANQGSEA. V lost 6 bases and J lost 2, with 21 bases in between. The CDR3 region is CSVPNGATVYTDTQYF. The CDR3 DNA reads as TGCAGCGTACCGAACGGGGCCACGGTCTACACAGATACGCAGTATTTT.

The chain uses TRBV6-5 and TRBJ1-2; 7 bases agree with TRBD1. Losses at the gene ends were 4 bases for V and 5 bases for J; bases not matched to a gene: 7. CDR3 size: 14 residues. CDR1 MNHEY and CDR2 SVGAGI come from the germline V gene. The CDR3 DNA follows: TGTGCCAGCAGTTCCCGGGACAGAAAGTATGGCTACACCTTC. This translates into CASSSRDRKYGYTF.

This clone has only one observation. At one of its ends the junction is not consistent with the germline gene, which may arise from a read error. V is TRBV2 and J is TRBJ1-2, with 7 bases lining up with TRBD1. The CDR3 extends over 12 amino acids. Germline values: CDR1 SNHLY, CDR2 FYNNEI. DNA for the CDR3: TGTGCTAGCAGGGAGGGGGCCTATGGCTACACCTTC. It translates to CASREGAYGYTF.

Notes on this clone: Distinct nucleotide sequences in the sample also encode this CDR3. CDR3 loop: CASSSAGRSYGYTF. DNA of the CDR3: TGTGCCAGCAGCTCGGCGGGACGGAGCTATGGCTACACCTTC. The rearrangement links TRBV11-2 to TRBJ1-2, with a possible D match to TRBD1 (5 bases). Germline lookup yields CDR1 SGHAT and CDR2 FQNNGV. V lost 4 bases to trimming and J lost 4 bases, with 13 bases between them. The CDR3 consists of 14 residues.

The J gene is TRBJ1-2, the V gene TRBV19; 7 bases are a match to TRBD1. J was trimmed by 4 bases and V by 6 bases; bases with no gene match: 8. The CDR3 contains 14 residues. In germline, CDR1 is LNHDA, CDR2 SQIVND (reference sequence). The CDR3 loop is CASRDRQGLYGYTF. The CDR3 DNA sequence: TGTGCCAGTAGGGATCGACAGGGCCTCTATGGCTACACCTTC.

The rearrangement links TRBV29-1 to TRBJ1-1, with 8 bases that match TRBD1. The CDR3 loop spans 13 amino acids. The V gene's germline CDR1 is SQVTM and CDR2 ANQGSEA. J gave up 0 bases and V 6 bases, and 3 bases lay outside the gene matches. The CDR3, as DNA: TGCAGCGTGGGACAGGTGATGAACACTGAAGCTTTCTTT. This sequence encodes CSVGQVMNTEAFF.

The chain uses TRBV29-1 and TRBJ2-1, with D possibly TRBD1 on 6 matching bases. The CDR3 consists of 17 residues. The germline gives CDR1 SQVTM, CDR2 ANQGSEA. V shed 2 bases and J shed 0 bases, with 17 bases lying between them. CDR3 protein: CSVEFFQGQSSYNEQFF. The CDR3 DNA sequence: TGCAGCGTTGAATTCTTTCAGGGGCAAAGCTCCTACAATGAGCAGTTCTTC.

As concerns this clone: This sample includes further DNA sequences coding for the same CDR3. The genes are TRBV5-1 and TRBJ1-1, with D unclear. This CDR3 is built from 14 residues. Deletions cut 0 bases from V and 1 base from J, with 7 bases between. Per germline, CDR1 SGHRS and CDR2 YFSETQ. CDR3 DNA: TGCGCCAGCAGCTTGGAAGGCAGGAACACTGAAGCTTTCTTT. This gives the protein CASSLEGRNTEAFF.

The J gene is TRBJ1-2, the V gene TRBV7-9; 7 bases agree with TRBD1. The ends lost 5 bases at V and 6 bases at J; junction bases unmatched: 3. The germline CDR1 and CDR2 sequences are SEHNR and FQNEAQ (reference sequence). The CDR3 loop spans 12 amino acids. CDR3 in amino acids: CASSIDRDGYTF. DNA for the CDR3: TGTGCCAGCAGCATAGACAGGGATGGCTACACCTTC.

In this sample, this clone turned up once. V and J are TRBV6-6 and TRBJ2-6; D uncertain. The V and J ends lost 5 bases and 2 bases respectively, with 4 bases between them. CDR1 is MNHNY, CDR2 SVGAGI, per germline (reference sequence). The CDR3 loop spans 13 amino acids. CDR3 bases: TGTGCCAGCAGTCCTACTGGGGCCAACGTCCTGACTTTC. Its translation is CASSPTGANVLTF.

V and J are TRBV4-1 and TRBJ1-5; the D gene is possibly TRBD1 (6 bases). This CDR3 is built from 17 residues. CDR1 and CDR2 (germline): MGHRA, YSYEKL. Trimming left V 0 bases short and J 0 bases short, with 12 bases between. CDR3 bases: TGCGCCAGCAGCCAAGAGGGGGGGGCGTATAGCAATCAGCCCCAGCATTTT. Translating gives CASSQEGGAYSNQPQHF.

V is TRBV10-3 and J is TRBJ2-5; 8 bases match TRBD1. Germline V lookup: CDR1 ENHRY, CDR2 SYGVKD. The CDR3 totals 17 residues. Germline trimming cut 0 bases from V and 4 bases from J; bases unmatched to any gene: 10. The CDR3 DNA is TGTGCCATCAGTGAGTCGAACGCAGGGGGCGCGGGAGAGACCCAGTACTTC. As protein: CAISESNAGGAGETQYF.

This clone was seen just once. The rearrangement links TRBV2 to TRBJ2-3; TRBD1 aligns across 7 bases. This CDR3 contains 15 residues. The germline V gene has CDR1 SNHLY and CDR2 FYNNEI. V lost 5 bases to trimming and J lost 0 bases; unmatched junction nucleotides: 5. CDR3 region: CASSLQGPSTDTQYF. The CDR3 nucleotides are TGTGCCAGCAGTCTACAGGGGCCAAGCACAGATACGCAGTATTTT.